A selection of T cell receptor beta chains follows, all from one sample in a study of cytomegalovirus exposure and HLA in healthy donors. Repertoires were generated with immunoSEQ multiplex PCR, while TCRdb's copy carries only in-frame clones and drops some. The sample carries nearly 300,000 clones, 86% recorded once. The sequenced sample was PBMCs. The source of these receptors is a man in his forties in good health and CMV-seropositive. CDR3s include the opening cysteine and the closing phenylalanine or tryptophan. A D gene is named only where the DNA matches it firmly. Not every row has a clone size; where given, it reads once, few, many or a size class.

j_call d_call v_call clone_size cdr3_nt cdr3_aa
TRBJ1-4 TRBD1 TRBV29-1 . TGCAGCGTTGAAGATTTGCGACAGGGGTATGAAAAACTGTTTTTT CSVEDLRQGYEKLFF
TRBJ2-1 . TRBV27 . TGTGCCAGCAGTATAAAGGGGTCGCGAATCTACAATGAGCAGTTCTTC CASSIKGSRIYNEQFF
TRBJ2-7 TRBD1 TRBV28 . TGTGCCAGCAGTTCGGCCGGGACAGGGAATTATAGGAAGCAGTACTTC CASSSAGTGNYRKQYF
TRBJ1-4 TRBD1 TRBV6-9 . TGTGCCAGCAGTAACGGACAGGGTGCGGGGTCTAATGAAAAACTGTTTTTT CASSNGQGAGSNEKLFF
TRBJ2-2 . TRBV19 . TGTGCCAGTAGTATGGGCGAGATACTCGGGGAGCTGTTTTTT CASSMGEILGELFF
TRBJ2-5 TRBD2 TRBV5-6 once TGTGCCAGCAGCTTGGTCGCTAGCGGTTTCCAAGAGACCCAGTACTTC CASSLVASGFQETQYF
TRBJ1-2 . TRBV27 once TGTGCCAGCAGCCTTAAGGGAGGATCCTATGGCTACACCTTC CASSLKGGSYGYTF
TRBJ1-4 TRBD1 TRBV5-6 . TGTGCCAGCAGCTACCCAGGGGGAACTGAAAAACTGTTTTTT CASSYPGGTEKLFF
TRBJ1-5 TRBD1 TRBV28 once TGTGCCAGCAGCCATCCCGGGACAGCGAATCAGCCCCAGCATTTT CASSHPGTANQPQHF
TRBJ2-2 TRBD1 TRBV4-1 once TGCGCCAGCAGCCATCTCAGGGGGCGCGACACCGGGGAGCTGTTTTTT CASSHLRGRDTGELFF
TRBJ2-1 TRBD2 TRBV10-3 . TGTGCCATCAGGCCGAATCCGGGACTAGCCTATGAGCAGTTCTTC CAIRPNPGLAYEQFF
TRBJ1-5 TRBD1 TRBV5-1 . TGCGCCAGCAGTTTGGGGGGACAGGCCTATCAGCCCCAGCATTTT CASSLGGQAYQPQHF
TRBJ2-5 TRBD2 TRBV28 . TGTGCGAGCAGGACTAGCGGGAGCGCGACCCAGTACTTC CASRTSGSATQYF
TRBJ2-5 . TRBV5-1 . TGCGCCAGCAGCTTGGCCCGGGAGACCCAGTACTTC CASSLARETQYF
TRBJ2-7 . TRBV2 . TGTGCCAGCAGTGGACAGCTGAGCCCCTACGAGCAGTACTTC CASSGQLSPYEQYF
TRBJ1-5 . TRBV27 . TGTGCCAGCGCCAGGCGGGGGGCCCTCAATCAGCCCCAGCATTTT CASARRGALNQPQHF
TRBJ1-2 . TRBV28 . TGTGCCAGCAGTTACGGGAGGGTCTATGGCTACACCTTC CASSYGRVYGYTF
TRBJ1-5 TRBD1 TRBV7-9 . TGTGCCAGCAGCTGGACAGGGGCTGGGGAGCCCCAGCATTTT CASSWTGAGEPQHF
TRBJ2-7 TRBD1 TRBV9 . TGTGCCAGCAGCGTAGGACAGGGACCCTACGAGCAGTACTTC CASSVGQGPYEQYF
TRBJ1-2 TRBD1 TRBV5-1 . TGCGCCAGCAGCCAGACAGGGAACTATGGCTACACCTTC CASSQTGNYGYTF
TRBJ2-2 TRBD2 TRBV5-4 . TGTGCCAGCATACCGGGACTAGCGAACACCGGGGAGCTGTTTTTT CASIPGLANTGELFF
TRBJ2-7 TRBD1 TRBV27 . TGTGCCAGCAGTTTGTCAGGGGGCCACGACGAGCAGTACTTC CASSLSGGHDEQYF
TRBJ2-1 TRBD2 TRBV28 once TGTGCCAGCAGTTTAGGGGGCACTTTGCGGGAGGGGGGCAATGAGCAGTTCTTC CASSLGGTLREGGNEQFF
TRBJ1-5 . TRBV27 . TGTGCCAGCAGTTTCACAGGAGCATTCAATCAGCCCCAGCATTTT CASSFTGAFNQPQHF
TRBJ1-1 . TRBV7-2 . TGTGCCAGCAGCCCCTCCAGGGTTAGCACTGAAGCTTTCTTT CASSPSRVSTEAFF
TRBJ1-4 . TRBV28 . TGTGCCAGCAGTACCTTGGACTGGGGTGAAAAACTGTTTTTT CASSTLDWGEKLFF
TRBJ2-2 TRBD2 TRBV7-2 . TGTGCCAGCAGCTTAGCGTTGGCGGGGGGGACCGGGGAGCTGTTTTTT CASSLALAGGTGELFF
TRBJ2-2 TRBD2 TRBV27 . TGTGCCAGCAGACCTCTAGCGGGAGGGAACACCGGGGAGCTGTTTTTT CASRPLAGGNTGELFF
TRBJ2-1 TRBD2 TRBV9 . TGTGCCAGCAGCGTAGCGGCTAGCGGGCCGGCTTACAATGAGCAGTTCTTC CASSVAASGPAYNEQFF
TRBJ2-5 . TRBV19 . TGTGCCAGTAGTATAGAGGGCGGGCCCACAGTTCGGGCCCAGTACTTC CASSIEGGPTVRAQYF
TRBJ2-7 TRBD2 TRBV29-1 . TGCAGCGCCGGGGGGACTAGCTTCTACGAGCAGTACTTC CSAGGTSFYEQYF
TRBJ1-3 TRBD1 TRBV28 . TGTGCCAGCGGGACAGGGGGCACTGGAAACACCATATATTTT CASGTGGTGNTIYF
TRBJ2-7 TRBD2 TRBV4-2 . TGTGCCAGCAGCCAAGATCGAGCCGGACTAGCGGGTGGGACCTACGAGCAGTACTTC CASSQDRAGLAGGTYEQYF
TRBJ2-1 TRBD1 TRBV19 . TGTGCCAGTAGTATAGAGGGATGGGACAGAGAGAGTCATGAGCAGTTCTTC CASSIEGWDRESHEQFF
TRBJ2-5 TRBD1 TRBV5-1 few TGCGCCAGCAGCTACCGGGACAGTAAAGAGACCCAGTACTTC CASSYRDSKETQYF
TRBJ2-7 . TRBV7-8 . TGTGCCAGCAGCTTAGCTGGGCTAACCTACGAGCAGTACTTC CASSLAGLTYEQYF
TRBJ2-2 . TRBV19 . TGTGCCACGGACAGCGCCGACACCGGGGAGCTGTTTTTT CATDSADTGELFF